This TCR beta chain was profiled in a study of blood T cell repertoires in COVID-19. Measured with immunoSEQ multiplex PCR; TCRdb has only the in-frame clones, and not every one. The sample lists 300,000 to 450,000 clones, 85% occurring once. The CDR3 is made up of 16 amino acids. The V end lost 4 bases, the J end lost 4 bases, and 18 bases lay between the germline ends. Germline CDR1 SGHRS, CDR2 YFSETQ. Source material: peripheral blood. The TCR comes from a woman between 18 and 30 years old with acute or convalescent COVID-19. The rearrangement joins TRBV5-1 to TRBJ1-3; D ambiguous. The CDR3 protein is CASSPGSQFPGNTIYF. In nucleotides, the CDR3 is TGCGCCAGCAGCCCGGGGAGCCAGTTCCCCGGAAACACCATATATTTT.